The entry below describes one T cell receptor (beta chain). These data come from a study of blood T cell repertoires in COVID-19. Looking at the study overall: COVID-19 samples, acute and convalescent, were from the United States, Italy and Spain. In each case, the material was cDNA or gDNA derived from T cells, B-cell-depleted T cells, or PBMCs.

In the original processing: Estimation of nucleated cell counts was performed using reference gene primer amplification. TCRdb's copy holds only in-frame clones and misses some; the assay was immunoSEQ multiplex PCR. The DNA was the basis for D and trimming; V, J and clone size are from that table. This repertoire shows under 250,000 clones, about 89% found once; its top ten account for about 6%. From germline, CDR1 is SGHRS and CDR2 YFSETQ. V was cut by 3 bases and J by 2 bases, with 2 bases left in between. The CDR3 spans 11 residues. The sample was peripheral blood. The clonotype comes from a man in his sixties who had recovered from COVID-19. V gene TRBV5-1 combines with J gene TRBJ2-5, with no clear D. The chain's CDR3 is CASSSQETQYF. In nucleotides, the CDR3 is TGCGCCAGCAGCTCACAAGAGACCCAGTACTTC.